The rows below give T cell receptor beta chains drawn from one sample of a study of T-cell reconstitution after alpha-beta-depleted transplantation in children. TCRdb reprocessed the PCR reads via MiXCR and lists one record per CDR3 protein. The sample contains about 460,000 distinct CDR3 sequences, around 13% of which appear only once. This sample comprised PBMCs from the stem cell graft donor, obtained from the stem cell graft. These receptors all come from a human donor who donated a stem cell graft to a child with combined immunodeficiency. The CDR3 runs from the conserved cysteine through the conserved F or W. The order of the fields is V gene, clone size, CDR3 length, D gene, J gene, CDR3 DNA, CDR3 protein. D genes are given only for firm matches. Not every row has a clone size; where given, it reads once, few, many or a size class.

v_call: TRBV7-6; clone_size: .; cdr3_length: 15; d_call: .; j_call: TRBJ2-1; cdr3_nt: TGTGCCAGCAGCTTAGCAGAGGTGGGGACGGGTGAGCAGTTCTTC; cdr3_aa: CASSLAEVGTGEQFF
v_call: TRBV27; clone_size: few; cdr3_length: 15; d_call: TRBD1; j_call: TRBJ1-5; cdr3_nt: TGTGCCAGCAGTACACACCGGGACAGCCATCAGCCCCAGCATTTT; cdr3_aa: CASSTHRDSHQPQHF
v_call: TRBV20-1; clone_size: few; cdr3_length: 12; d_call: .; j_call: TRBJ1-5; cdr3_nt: TGCAGTGCTAGCCCTACTGCTCAGCCCCAGCATTTT; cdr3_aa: CSASPTAQPQHF
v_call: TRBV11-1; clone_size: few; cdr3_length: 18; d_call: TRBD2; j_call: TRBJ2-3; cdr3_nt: TGTGCCAGCAGCCCACTAGCGGGAGGGCCCTTGACAGTTGATACGCAGTATTTT; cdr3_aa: CASSPLAGGPLTVDTQYF
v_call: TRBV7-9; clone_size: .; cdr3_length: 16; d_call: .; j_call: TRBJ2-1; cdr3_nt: TGTGCCAGCAGCCCCGGCACAGGGCGGTCCTACAATGAGCAGTTCTTC; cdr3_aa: CASSPGTGRSYNEQFF
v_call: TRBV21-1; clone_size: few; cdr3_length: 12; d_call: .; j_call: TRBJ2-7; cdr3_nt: TGTGCCAGCAGCAGAATCCCCTACGAGCAGTACTTC; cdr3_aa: CASSRIPYEQYF
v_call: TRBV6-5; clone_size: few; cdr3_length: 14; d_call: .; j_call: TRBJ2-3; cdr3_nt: TGTGCCAGCAGTTACGGGCGGGACACAGATACGCAGTATTTT; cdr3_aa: CASSYGRDTDTQYF
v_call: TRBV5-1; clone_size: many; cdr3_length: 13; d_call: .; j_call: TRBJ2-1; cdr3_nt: TGCGCCAGCAGCTTGGCCGTGGAGGGGGAGCAGTTCTTC; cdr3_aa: CASSLAVEGEQFF
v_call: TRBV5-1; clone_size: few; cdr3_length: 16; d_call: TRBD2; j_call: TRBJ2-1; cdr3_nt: TGCGCCAGCAGCTCCGGGACTAGCGGGATATACAATGAGCAGTTCTTC; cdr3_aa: CASSSGTSGIYNEQFF
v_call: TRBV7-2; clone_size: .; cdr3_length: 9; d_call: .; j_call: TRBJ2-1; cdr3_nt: TGTGCCAGCAGCTTATCCCAGTTCTTC; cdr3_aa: CASSLSQFF
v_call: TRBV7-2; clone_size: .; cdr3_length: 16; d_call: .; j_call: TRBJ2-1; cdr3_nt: TGTGCCAGCAGCGCCCGGCGAACCCACCTTTACAATGAGCAGTTCTTC; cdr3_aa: CASSARRTHLYNEQFF
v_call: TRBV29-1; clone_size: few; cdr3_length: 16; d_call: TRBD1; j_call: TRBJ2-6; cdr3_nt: TGCAGCGTTGAAGTTGGAAGACAGGGGTGGGCCAACGTCCTGACTTTC; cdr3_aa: CSVEVGRQGWANVLTF
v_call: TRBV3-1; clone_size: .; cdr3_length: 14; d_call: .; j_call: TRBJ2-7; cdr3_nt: TGTGCCAGCAGCCAAGCGGCGGTGAACTACGAGCAGTACTTC; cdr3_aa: CASSQAAVNYEQYF
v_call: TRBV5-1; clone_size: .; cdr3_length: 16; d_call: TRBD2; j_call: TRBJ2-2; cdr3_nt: TGCGCCAGCAGATTGGTCCTAGCGGCGAACACCGGGGAGCTGTTTTTT; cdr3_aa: CASRLVLAANTGELFF
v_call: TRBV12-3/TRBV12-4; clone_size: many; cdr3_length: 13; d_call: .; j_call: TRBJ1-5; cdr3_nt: TGTGCCAGCACCGTGCCCGGGTATCAGCCCCAGCATTTT; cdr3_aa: CASTVPGYQPQHF
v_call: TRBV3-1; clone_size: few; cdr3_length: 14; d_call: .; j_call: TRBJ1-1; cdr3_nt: TGTGCCAGCACCCACGAGGGGGGGCACACTGAAGCTTTCTTT; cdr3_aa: CASTHEGGHTEAFF
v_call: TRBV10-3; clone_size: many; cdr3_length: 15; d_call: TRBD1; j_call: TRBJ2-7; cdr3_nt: TGTGCCATCAGACCCGGGACAGGGTCCTCCTACGAGCAGTACTTC; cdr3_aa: CAIRPGTGSSYEQYF
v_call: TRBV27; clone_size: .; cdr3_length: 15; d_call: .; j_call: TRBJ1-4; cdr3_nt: TGTGCCAGCAGCCCGACGTGGGGAGTCCCCAAAGTTCTGTTTTTT; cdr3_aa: CASSPTWGVPKVLFF
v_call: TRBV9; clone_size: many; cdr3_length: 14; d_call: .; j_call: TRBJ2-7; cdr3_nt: TGTGCCAGCAGCGTAGAAGGCAGTGGCTACGAGCAGTACTTC; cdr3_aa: CASSVEGSGYEQYF
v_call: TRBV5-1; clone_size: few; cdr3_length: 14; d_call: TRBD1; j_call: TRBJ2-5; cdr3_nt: TGCGCCAGCAGGCGGACAGGATCGCAAGAGACCCAGTACTTC; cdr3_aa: CASRRTGSQETQYF
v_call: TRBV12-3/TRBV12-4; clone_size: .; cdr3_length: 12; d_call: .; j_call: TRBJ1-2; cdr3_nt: TGTGCCAGCAGGGGGGCAGGCTATGGCTACACCTTC; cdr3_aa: CASRGAGYGYTF
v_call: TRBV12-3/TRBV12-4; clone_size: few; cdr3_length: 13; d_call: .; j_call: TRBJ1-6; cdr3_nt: TGTGCCACCCGGGAGATACCTAATTCACCCCTCCACTTT; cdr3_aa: CATREIPNSPLHF
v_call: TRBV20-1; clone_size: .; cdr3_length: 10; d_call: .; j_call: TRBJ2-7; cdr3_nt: TGCAGTGCGATGATTTACGAGCAGTACTTC; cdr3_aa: CSAMIYEQYF
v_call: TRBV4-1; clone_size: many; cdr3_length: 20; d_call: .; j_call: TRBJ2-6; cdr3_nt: TGCGCCAGCAGCCAAGATGGGATCAGGGATTTTGTTGCTGGGGCCAACGTCCTGACTTTC; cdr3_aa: CASSQDGIRDFVAGANVLTF
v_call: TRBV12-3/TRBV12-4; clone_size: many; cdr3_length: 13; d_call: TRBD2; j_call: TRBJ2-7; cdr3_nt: TGTGCCAGCAGGCTAGCGGGAGCATACGAGCAGTACTTC; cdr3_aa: CASRLAGAYEQYF
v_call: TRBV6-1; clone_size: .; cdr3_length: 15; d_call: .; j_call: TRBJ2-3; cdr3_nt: TGTACCAGCAGTGAAGCAGCCGGCATAACAGATACGCAGTATTTT; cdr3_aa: CTSSEAAGITDTQYF
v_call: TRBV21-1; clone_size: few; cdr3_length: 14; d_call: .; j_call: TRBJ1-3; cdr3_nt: TGTGCCAGCAGCAAGAGGCTAGCTGGAAACACCATATATTTT; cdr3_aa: CASSKRLAGNTIYF
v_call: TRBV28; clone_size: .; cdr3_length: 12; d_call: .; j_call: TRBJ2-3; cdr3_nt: TGTGCCAGCAGTTGGGGGTCAGATACGCAGTATTTT; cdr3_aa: CASSWGSDTQYF
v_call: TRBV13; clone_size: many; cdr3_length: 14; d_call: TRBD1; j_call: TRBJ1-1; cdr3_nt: TGTGCCAGCATAGGCAGGGGGTTGTTCACTGAAGCTTTCTTT; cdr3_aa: CASIGRGLFTEAFF